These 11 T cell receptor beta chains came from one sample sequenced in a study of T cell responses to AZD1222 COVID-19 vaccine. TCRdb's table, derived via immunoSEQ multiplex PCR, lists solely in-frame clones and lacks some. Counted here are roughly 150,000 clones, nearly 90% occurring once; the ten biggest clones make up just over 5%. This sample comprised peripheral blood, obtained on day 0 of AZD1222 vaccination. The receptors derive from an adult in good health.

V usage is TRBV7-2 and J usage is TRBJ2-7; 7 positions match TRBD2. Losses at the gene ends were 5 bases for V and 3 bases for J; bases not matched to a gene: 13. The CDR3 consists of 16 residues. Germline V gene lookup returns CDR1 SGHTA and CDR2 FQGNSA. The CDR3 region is CASSPPGGLGVYEQYF. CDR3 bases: TGTGCCAGCAGCCCCCCCGGTGGACTAGGTGTCTACGAGCAGTACTTC.

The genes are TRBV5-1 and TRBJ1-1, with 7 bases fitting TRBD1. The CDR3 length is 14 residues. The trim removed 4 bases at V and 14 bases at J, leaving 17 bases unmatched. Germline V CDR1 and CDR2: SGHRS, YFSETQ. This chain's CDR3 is CASSPGTANTLPFF. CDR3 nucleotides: TGCGCCAGCAGCCCCGGGACAGCCAACACTTTACCATTCTTT.

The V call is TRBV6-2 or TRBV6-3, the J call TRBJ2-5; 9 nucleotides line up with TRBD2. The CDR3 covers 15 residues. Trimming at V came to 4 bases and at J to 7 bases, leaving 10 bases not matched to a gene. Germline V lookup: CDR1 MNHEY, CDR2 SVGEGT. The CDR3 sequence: CASSSREGNGGTQYF. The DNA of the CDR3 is TGTGCCAGCAGTTCGCGGGAGGGGAATGGGGGGACCCAGTACTTC.

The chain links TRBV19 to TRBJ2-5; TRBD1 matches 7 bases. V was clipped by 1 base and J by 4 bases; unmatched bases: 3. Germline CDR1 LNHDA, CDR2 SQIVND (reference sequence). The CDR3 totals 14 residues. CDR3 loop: CASSIVGTAETQYF. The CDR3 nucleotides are TGTGCCAGTAGTATAGTCGGGACAGCAGAGACCCAGTACTTC. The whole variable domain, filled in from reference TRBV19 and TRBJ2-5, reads DGGITQSPKYLFRKEGQNVTLSCEQNLNHDAMYWYRQDPGQGLRLIYYSQIVNDFQKGDIAEGYSVSREKKESFPLTVTSAQKNPTAFYLCASSIVGTAETQYFGPGTRLLVL.

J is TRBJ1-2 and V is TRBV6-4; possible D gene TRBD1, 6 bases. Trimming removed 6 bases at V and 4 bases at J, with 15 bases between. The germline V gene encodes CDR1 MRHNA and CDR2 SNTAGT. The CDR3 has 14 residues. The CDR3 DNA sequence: TGTGCCAGCAGGGGGACACCAGTTGGCTATGGCTACACCTTC. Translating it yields CASRGTPVGYGYTF.

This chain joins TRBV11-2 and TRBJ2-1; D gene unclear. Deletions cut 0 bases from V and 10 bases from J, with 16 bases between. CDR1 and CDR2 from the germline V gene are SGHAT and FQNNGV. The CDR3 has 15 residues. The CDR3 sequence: CASSLDRPGNGEQFF. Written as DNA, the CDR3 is TGTGCCAGCAGCTTAGATCGACCCGGAAACGGGGAGCAGTTCTTC.

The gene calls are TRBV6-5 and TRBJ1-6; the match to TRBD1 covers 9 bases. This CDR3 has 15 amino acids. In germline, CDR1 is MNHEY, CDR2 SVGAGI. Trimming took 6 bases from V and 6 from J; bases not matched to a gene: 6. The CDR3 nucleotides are TGTGCCAGCAGAACCACAGGGGGCCTTAATTCACCCCTCCACTTT. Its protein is CASRTTGGLNSPLHF.

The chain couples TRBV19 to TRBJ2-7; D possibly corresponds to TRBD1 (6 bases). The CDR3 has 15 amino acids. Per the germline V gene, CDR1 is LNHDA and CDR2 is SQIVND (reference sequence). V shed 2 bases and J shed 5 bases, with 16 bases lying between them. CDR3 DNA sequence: TGTGCCAGTAGTATAAGGGCCAGGGGAGCAGACGAGCAGTACTTC. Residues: CASSIRARGADEQYF. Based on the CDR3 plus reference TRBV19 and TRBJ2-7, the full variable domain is DGGITQSPKYLFRKEGQNVTLSCEQNLNHDAMYWYRQDPGQGLRLIYYSQIVNDFQKGDIAEGYSVSREKKESFPLTVTSAQKNPTAFYLCASSIRARGADEQYFGPGTRLTVT.

CDR3: CASSSGLAGDDEQFF. CDR3 sequence (DNA): TGTGCCAGCAGCTCGGGACTAGCGGGAGACGATGAGCAGTTCTTC. This chain uses TRBV5-4 with TRBJ2-1, with TRBD2 matching 14 bases. V dropped 3 bases and J dropped 8; count of bases not matched to a gene: 4. Germline V gene lookup returns CDR1 SGHNT and CDR2 YYREEE (reference sequence). This CDR3 has 15 amino acids.

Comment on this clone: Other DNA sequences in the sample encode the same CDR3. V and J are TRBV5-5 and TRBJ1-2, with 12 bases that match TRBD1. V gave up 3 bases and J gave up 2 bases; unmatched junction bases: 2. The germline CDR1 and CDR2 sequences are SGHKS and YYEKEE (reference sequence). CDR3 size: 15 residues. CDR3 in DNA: TGTGCCAGCAGCTCGGGACAGGGGGCGAACTATGGCTACACCTTC. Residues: CASSSGQGANYGYTF.

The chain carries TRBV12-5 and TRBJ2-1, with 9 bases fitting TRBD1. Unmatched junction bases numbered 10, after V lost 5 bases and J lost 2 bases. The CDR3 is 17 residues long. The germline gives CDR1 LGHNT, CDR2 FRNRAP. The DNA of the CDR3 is TGTGCTAGTGGTCCGACCGGGACAGGGTTTCCCTACAATGAGCAGTTCTTC. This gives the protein CASGPTGTGFPYNEQFF.